The entry below gives a single TCR beta chain sequence along with its context. Its target is not known. Clones were sequenced by immunoSEQ multiplex PCR, and TCRdb holds only the in-frame ones, with some missing. The sample holds about 92,000 clones, roughly nine tenths seen once. The sample originates from a study of T cell responses to AZD1222 COVID-19 vaccine. For the study at large: Second doses at about 4 or about 12 weeks were pooled. Regarding the study as a whole: Vaccine-related CD4 TCRs covered spike, predominating at 160-218 and 743-854. There were mostly white British donors and more females than males, and clonal diversity was possibly underestimated.

The length of the CDR3 is 15 residues. V was trimmed by 3 bases and J by 0 bases, leaving 9 bases between them. Per germline, CDR1 LNHDA and CDR2 SQIVND (reference sequence). This receptor was taken from an adult in good health. The sample was peripheral blood, taken on day 0 of AZD1222 vaccination. The V and J genes are TRBV19 and TRBJ2-1; D is unclear. The CDR3 spells CASSIKKVSYNEQFF. The CDR3 region has the DNA TGTGCCAGTAGTATCAAAAAAGTCTCCTACAATGAGCAGTTCTTC.